This note documents a single T cell receptor (beta chain) sequence. V dropped 8 bases and J dropped 0 bases, with 10 bases sitting between them. The CDR3 loop spans 14 amino acids. CDR1 and CDR2 from the germline V gene are KGHDR and SFDVKD. The sample originates from a study of T cell responses to AZD1222 COVID-19 vaccine. TCRdb's table, derived via immunoSEQ multiplex PCR, lists solely in-frame clones and lacks some. The sample consists of around 130,000 clones, 70% to 90% of them appearing once. This clonotype was sampled from an adult who received the AZD1222 COVID-19 vaccine. The specimen comprised peripheral blood, sampled 28 days after the second AZD1222 dose. The chain couples TRBV24-1 to TRBJ1-5; D is unresolved. The CDR3 sequence is CATKDFYSNQPQHF. CDR3 coding DNA: TGTGCCACCAAGGACTTCTATAGCAATCAGCCCCAGCATTTT.